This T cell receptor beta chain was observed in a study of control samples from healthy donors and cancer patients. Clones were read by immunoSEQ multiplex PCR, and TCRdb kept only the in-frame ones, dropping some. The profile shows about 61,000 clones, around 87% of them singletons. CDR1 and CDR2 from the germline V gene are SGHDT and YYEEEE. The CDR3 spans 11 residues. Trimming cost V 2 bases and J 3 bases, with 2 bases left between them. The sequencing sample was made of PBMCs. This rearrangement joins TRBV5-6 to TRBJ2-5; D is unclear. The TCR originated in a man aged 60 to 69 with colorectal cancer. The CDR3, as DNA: TGTGCCAGCAGCTTAGAAGAGACCCAGTACTTC. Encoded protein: CASSLEETQYF. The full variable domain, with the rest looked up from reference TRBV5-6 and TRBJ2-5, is DAGVTQSPTHLIKTRGQQVTLRCSPKSGHDTVSWYQQALGQGPQFIFQYYEEEERQRGNFPDRFSGHQFPNYSSELNVNALLLGDSALYLCASSLEETQYFGPGTRLLVL.